The 15 T cell receptor gamma chains presented below share a single source sample, sequenced in a study of intestinal T cells in coeliac disease. Using approximately 200 ng of biopsy DNA, TRG was amplified with LymphoTrack primers. TCRdb reanalyzed the multiplex PCR reads using CATT. The table lists around 780 gamma-chain clones, approximately 53% of them singletons, with 15% to 17% in the top ten. For each case, the template was genomic DNA from ten roughly 4.5-µm formalin-fixed paraffin-embedded scrolls. The sample consisted of a duodenal biopsy. The receptors shown here come from a human donor with celiac disease.

The V call is TRGV10, the J call TRGJ1 or TRGJ2. TRGV10 is an ORF; its function is uncertain. V was clipped by 8 bases and J by 3 bases; unmatched bases: 8. CDR3 size: 13 residues. The CDR3 region is CAAWEPFYYKKLF. The DNA for the CDR3 is TGTGCTGCGTGGGAACCCTTTTATTATAAGAAACTCTTT.

With respect to this clone: A single base separates this from a much larger clone, so it may be a read error. The chain joins TRGV10 to TRGJP1. TRGV10 is an ORF, with its function uncertain. The length of the CDR3 is 13 residues. In nucleotides, the CDR3 is TGTGCTGCGTGGGATAGCGCTGGTCGGTTCAAGATATTT. It specifies CAAWDSAGRFKIF.

This clone was picked up one time. The V call is TRGV2, the J call TRGJP2. Trimming cost V 0 bases and J 3 bases; bases outside gene matches: 4. This CDR3 spans 15 amino acids. Per germline, CDR1 EGSNGY and CDR2 YDSYNSKV. This CDR3 is CATWDGPGSDWIKTF. The DNA of the CDR3 is TGTGCCACCTGGGACGGGCCGGGTAGTGATTGGATCAAGACGTTT.

The rearrangement uses TRGV8 and TRGJP2. With 12 bases clipped from V and 3 bases from J, the junction kept 22 bases outside the gene matches. CDR3 length: 17 residues. CDR1 and CDR2 (germline): VENAVY, YDSYNSRV. This CDR3 is CAHLGIARRGSDWIKTF. The CDR3 nucleotides read TGTGCCCACCTTGGGATAGCTCGCAGGGGTAGTGATTGGATCAAGACGTTT.

The V call is TRGV3, the J call TRGJ1 or TRGJ2. This CDR3 region has 13 residues. With 5 bases clipped from V and 3 bases from J, the junction kept 7 bases outside the gene matches. Germline CDR1 reads VTNTFY; CDR2 reads YDVSTARD (reference sequence). CDR3 coding DNA: TGTGCCACCTGGGCCCTAGTTTATTATAAGAAACTCTTT. The encoded protein is CATWALVYYKKLF.

Concerning this clone itself: It differs at one base from a far larger clone, so likely a read error. Other DNA sequences in the same sample also yield this CDR3. J is TRGJ1 or TRGJ2 and V is TRGV9. The CDR3 runs to 11 residues. Germline CDR1 GITISATS, CDR2 ISYDGTV (reference sequence). The CDR3 here is CALWEALKKLF. The DNA of the CDR3 is TGCGCCTTGTGGGAGGCCCTTAAGAAACTCTTT.

V is TRGV8 and J is TRGJ1 or TRGJ2. The CDR3 covers 12 residues. V lost 8 bases to trimming and J lost 9 bases; unmatched junction nucleotides: 13. Germline V gene sequence: CDR1 VENAVY, CDR2 YDSYNSRV. CDR3 coding DNA: TGTGCCACCTTGCCAGTCTTTATTAAGAAACTCTTT. This gives the protein CATLPVFIKKLF.

Of note for this clone: A much larger clone lies a single base off, so this may be a read error. This chain joins TRGV10 and TRGJ1 or TRGJ2. TRGV10 is annotated as an ORF whose role is uncertain. The junction had 16 bases not matched to a gene; V was cut back by 11 bases and J by 5 bases. The CDR3 has 14 residues. Here the CDR3 DNA reads TGTGCTGCGCGGGATTACGGGGGAAATTATAAGAAACTCTTT. Its protein product is CAARDYGGNYKKLF.

The rearrangement uses TRGV10 and TRGJ1 or TRGJ2. TRGV10 has ORF status, its function being uncertain. CDR3 length: 13 amino acids. The V gene end was trimmed by 8 bases and the J gene end by 6 bases; junction bases not matched to a gene: 11. The chain's CDR3 is CAAWDCGFYKKLF. The CDR3 DNA reads as TGTGCTGCGTGGGATTGTGGTTTTTATAAGAAACTCTTT.

The rearrangement links TRGV4 to TRGJP2. The V gene end was trimmed by 6 bases and the J gene end by 0 bases; junction bases not matched to a gene: 10. This CDR3 is built from 16 residues. Germline V gene sequence: CDR1 EGSTGY, CDR2 YDSYTSSV. The chain's CDR3 is CATWPSPYSSDWIKTF. CDR3 in DNA: TGTGCCACCTGGCCCAGCCCTTATAGTAGTGATTGGATCAAGACGTTT.

To note about this clone: A read error may produce the germline difference seen at one junction end. The same CDR3 is also encoded by other DNA sequences in this sample. The J gene is TRGJ1 or TRGJ2, the V gene TRGV3. The germline CDR1 and CDR2 sequences are VTNTFY and YDVSTARD (reference sequence). This CDR3 spans 11 amino acids. The CDR3 here is CATWTRYKKLF. CDR3 sequence (DNA): TGTGCCACCTGGACTAGATATAAGAAACTCTTC.

In its sample, this clone ranks as large. The V and J genes are TRGV3 and TRGJP2. Germline lookup yields CDR1 VTNTFY and CDR2 YDVSTARD (reference sequence). This CDR3 is built from 14 residues. Trimming took 0 bases from V and 8 from J; bases not matched to a gene: 6. DNA of the CDR3: TGTGCCACCTGGGACAGGCAAAGCGATTGGATCAAGACGTTT. It is translated as CATWDRQSDWIKTF.

For this clone: TCRdb's entry gives the protein of a much larger clone, which mismatches this DNA's translation at residue 5, likely from a read error; the protein reported here is translated from the DNA. The V and J genes are TRGV3 and TRGJ1 or TRGJ2. This CDR3 contains 12 residues. Germline CDR1 VTNTFY, CDR2 YDVSTARD (reference sequence). The V gene end was trimmed by 5 bases and the J gene end by 7 bases; junction bases not matched to a gene: 8. CDR3 protein: CATWGRKYKKLF. DNA of the CDR3: TGTGCCACCTGGGGCCGAAAATATAAGAAACTCTTT.

The gene calls are TRGV10 and TRGJP1. TRGV10 is an ORF; its function is uncertain. The CDR3 has 14 residues. With V trimmed by 8 bases and J by 10 bases, 14 bases remained unmatched. The CDR3 loop is CAAWELALVWFKIF. The DNA of the CDR3 is TGTGCTGCGTGGGAATTAGCGCTGGTTTGGTTCAAGATATTT.

The CDR3 DNA sequence: TGTGCTGCGTTGGGATTTAATACCACTGGTTGGTTCAAGATATTT. Protein: CAALGFNTTGWFKIF. This chain connects TRGV10 to TRGJP1. TRGV10 belongs to the ORF category, with a function that is uncertain. The V gene end was trimmed by 10 bases and the J gene end by 0 bases; junction bases not matched to a gene: 9. The length of the CDR3 is 15 residues.